The entry that follows covers one T cell receptor (beta chain) sequence. Negative magnetic isolation gave CD8+ and CD4+ cells; FACS enriched CD8+ TEMRA. This sample was included in a study of CD8 T cells in Susac syndrome. The trim removed 6 bases at V and 4 bases at J, leaving 6 bases unmatched. The length of the CDR3 is 14 residues. Germline loops: CDR1 SGDLS, CDR2 YYNGEE. Random hexamers primed reverse transcription of about 0.5 to 1 ug RNA. Multiplex PCR with immunoSEQ amplified the TCR beta CDR3 across 54 Vbeta and 13 Jbeta. One entry per CDR3 protein, called by TCRdb with MiXCR from the immunoSEQ multiplex PCR reads. The sample lists 160,000 or so distinct CDR3 sequences, 93% occurring once.

This TCR derives from a human donor in good health. The material sequenced was CD4+ T cells from PBMCs. The J gene is TRBJ1-3, the V gene TRBV9, with 8 bases fitting TRBD1. The chain's CDR3 is CASTLDREGNTIYF. DNA of the CDR3: TGTGCCAGCACCCTGGACAGGGAAGGAAACACCATATATTTT.